This T cell receptor (beta chain) derives from a study of cytomegalovirus exposure and HLA in healthy donors. Study-level points and caveats: One variant, a missense change in DCLRE1C, was linked in a later analysis to TCR beta V- and J-gene trimming.

Comments on this clone: Antigen unknown.

A multiplex PCR was run with 60 Vbeta primers and 13 Jbeta primers. Measured with immunoSEQ multiplex PCR; TCRdb has only the in-frame clones, and not every one. Of about 250,000 clones in the sample, 80% were seen once. CDR1 and CDR2 (germline): SGDLS, YYNGEE. CDR3 length: 14 residues. V was clipped by 0 bases and J by 7 bases; unmatched bases: 4. The sequenced sample consisted of PBMCs. The chain combines TRBV9 with TRBJ2-7, with 10 bases that match TRBD2. This receptor was taken from a girl under 10 years old in good health and CMV-seronegative. This CDR3 reads CASSVDTSGIEQYF. The CDR3 DNA reads as TGTGCCAGCAGCGTAGACACTAGCGGGATAGAGCAGTACTTC.